The source of this TCR beta chain is a study of blood T cell repertoires in COVID-19. Background on the study: Samples taken during acute and convalescent COVID-19 were collected in the United States, Italy and Spain.

This clone was detected a few times. TCRdb's copy holds only in-frame clones and misses some; the assay was immunoSEQ multiplex PCR. The repertoire includes fewer than 350,000 clones, approximately 90% of them detected once, and around 4% sits in the top ten. CDR1 and CDR2 (germline): MNHEY, SVGAGI. The V segment lost 5 bases and the J segment 3 bases; nucleotides outside the gene matches: 1. The CDR3 has 13 amino acids. The chain links TRBV6-5 to TRBJ2-1; 7 nucleotides match TRBD1. Input material: peripheral blood. This sequence originates from a woman aged 55-69 years with COVID-19, enrolled during active disease. CDR3 sequence reads: CASSRDSYNEQFF. As DNA, the CDR3 is TGTGCCAGCAGTCGGGACAGCTACAATGAGCAGTTCTTC.